Detailed here is one T cell receptor beta chain. Its specificity is not known. The entry originates in a study of OX40 agonist ivuxolimab in advanced cancers. Turning to the study itself: Dose-escalation patients suffered from hepatocellular carcinoma, melanoma, renal cell or head and neck cancer. Study conclusions and caveats: Clonal expansion by week 6 occurred in CD4+ and CD8+ blood T cells (at 0.1 to 3.0 mg/kg).

The protocol was immunoSEQ multiplex PCR, while the TCRdb copy is restricted to in-frame clones and leaves out a portion. The sample has approximately 77,000 clones; around 85% are singletons. Trimming cost V 1 base and J 4 bases; bases outside gene matches: 6. CDR1 SGHRS and CDR2 YFSETQ come from the germline V gene. The CDR3 loop spans 16 amino acids. The chain employs TRBV5-1 and TRBJ2-3, with 10 bases matching TRBD2. The sequence was collected from an adult with an advanced solid tumor such as melanoma, head and neck, liver or kidney cancer. The sequencing used CD4+ or CD8+ T cells sorted from blood, collected in a trial of the OX40 agonist ivuxolimab. CDR3 protein: CASSLRQSGGADTQYF. CDR3 nucleotides: TGCGCCAGCAGCTTGCGACAAAGCGGGGGGGCAGATACGCAGTATTTT.